The source of this T cell receptor beta chain is a study of regulatory T cells in long-lasting Graves disease. In building TCR beta libraries, iRepertoire HTBI primers were used together with Arm-PCR of CDR3 regions. TCRdb re-called the multiplex PCR reads with MiXCR, one entry per CDR3 protein. The sample includes hundreds of thousands of distinct CDR3 sequences, 16% of them seen just once. The CDR3 length is 16 residues. Germline values: CDR1 MNHEY, CDR2 SMNVEV (reference sequence). Trimming at V came to 1 base and at J to 6 bases, leaving 9 bases not matched to a gene. Time point here: newly diagnosed GD, antithyroid drugs for less than 3 months. Extracted PBMC RNA gave rise to the TCR library. There are many counts of this clonotype. The same sample was also used in a study of T cells in Graves' hyperthyroidism and ophthalmopathy.

The specimen comprised peripheral blood mononuclear cells (PBMCs), sampled at new diagnosis, from a patient treated with antithyroid drugs. The chain uses TRBV27 and TRBJ2-5; TRBD2 matches at 9 bases. The TCR was taken from a man in his forties with Graves disease. CDR3 region: CASSLYGAGGGKTQYF. The CDR3 DNA reads as TGTGCCAGCAGTTTATACGGAGCGGGGGGAGGAAAGACCCAGTACTTC.